This T cell receptor beta chain was identified in a study of identical twins. TCRdb fed the 5' RACE reads into MiXCR, producing one record per CDR3 protein. The sample lists 690,000 or so distinct CDR3 sequences, 8.5% to 9% occurring once. The V gene lost 5 bases and the J gene lost 1 base, with 5 bases spanning the gap. CDR3 length equals 12 residues. CDR1 and CDR2 (germline): MDHEN, SYDVKM. This clonotype was recorded a few times. This sample also appeared in a second study, on yellow fever vaccine responses in identical twins.

The sequence was collected from a woman between 18 and 29 years old in good health. The gene calls are TRBV28 and TRBJ1-1; D unclear. Sequenced input: PBMCs. CDR3 coding DNA: TGTGCCAGCAGTCGGCCGAACACTGAAGCTTTCTTT. This encodes CASSRPNTEAFF. The whole variable domain, remainder taken from reference TRBV28 and TRBJ1-1, is DVKVTQSSRYLVKRTGEKVFLECVQDMDHENMFWYRQDPGLGLRLIYFSYDVKMKEKGDIPEGYSVSREKKERFSLILESASTNQTSMYLCASSRPNTEAFFGQGTRLTVV.